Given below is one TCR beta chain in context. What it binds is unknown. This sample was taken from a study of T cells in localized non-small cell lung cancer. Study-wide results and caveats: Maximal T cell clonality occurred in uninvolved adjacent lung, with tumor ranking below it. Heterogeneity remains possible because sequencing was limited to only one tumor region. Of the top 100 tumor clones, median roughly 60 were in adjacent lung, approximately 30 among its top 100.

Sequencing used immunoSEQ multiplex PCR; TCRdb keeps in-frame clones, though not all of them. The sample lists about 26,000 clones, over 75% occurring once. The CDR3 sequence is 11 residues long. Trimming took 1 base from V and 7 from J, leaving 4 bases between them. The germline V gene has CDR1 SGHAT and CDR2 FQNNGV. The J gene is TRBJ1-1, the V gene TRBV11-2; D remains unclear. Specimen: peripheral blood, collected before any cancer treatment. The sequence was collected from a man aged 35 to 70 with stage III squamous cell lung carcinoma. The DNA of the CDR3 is TGTGCCAGCAGCTTAGTTGTTGAAGCTTTCTTT. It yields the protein CASSLVVEAFF.